Sequencing of this T cell receptor (beta chain) was carried out in a study of T-cell reconstitution after alpha-beta-depleted transplantation in children. Using unique molecular identifiers, the investigators prepared the TCRbeta library. Each CDR3 protein is one row after TCRdb ran MiXCR on the PCR reads. The sample consists of more than 400,000 distinct CDR3 sequences, approximately 42% of them appearing once. Overall study findings and caveats: The main origin of T-cell counts and diversity one year after transplant was newly produced T cells. Diversity of TCRbeta at day 60 was high in some patients, arising from surviving recipient T cells and thymic progenitors.

About this clonotype itself: The antigen is unknown.

Sample: PBMCs, taken before TCRalphabeta/CD19-depleted stem cell transplant. This receptor was taken from a girl aged 2-10 years with aplastic anemia, due to receive a stem cell transplant.

In nucleotides, the CDR3 is TGTGCCAGCAGTCGACGGGACAGAAGCTATAACGATGAGCAGTTCTTC. It is translated as CASSRRDRSYNDEQFF. The chain couples TRBV27 to TRBJ2-1, with TRBD1 matching over 7 bases. V trimming: 5 bases; J trimming: 8 bases; junction bases outside the gene matches: 15. CDR3 length: 16 amino acids. The germline CDR1 and CDR2 sequences are MNHEY and SMNVEV (reference sequence).